Sequencing of this T cell receptor (beta chain) was carried out in a study of radiotherapy plus CTLA-4 blockade in lung cancer. The V end was cut by 4 bases, the J end by 5 bases, with 13 bases between. The CDR3 runs 15 residues. CDR1 SGHDT and CDR2 YYEEEE come from the germline V gene. Data came from immunoSEQ multiplex PCR; TCRdb stores just in-frame clones and leaves some out. Of roughly 15,000 clones in the sample, roughly two thirds were seen once. Sequenced here: peripheral blood, sampled from a patient treated with radiotherapy plus ipilimumab. The sequence was collected from a human donor with non-small cell lung cancer whose response to radiotherapy plus ipilimumab could not be evaluated. This rearrangement joins TRBV5-6 to TRBJ1-6; D uncertain. CDR3 bases: TGTGCCAGCAGCGACGGCGGGGTGGATAATTCACCCCTCCACTTT. This translates into CASSDGGVDNSPLHF.